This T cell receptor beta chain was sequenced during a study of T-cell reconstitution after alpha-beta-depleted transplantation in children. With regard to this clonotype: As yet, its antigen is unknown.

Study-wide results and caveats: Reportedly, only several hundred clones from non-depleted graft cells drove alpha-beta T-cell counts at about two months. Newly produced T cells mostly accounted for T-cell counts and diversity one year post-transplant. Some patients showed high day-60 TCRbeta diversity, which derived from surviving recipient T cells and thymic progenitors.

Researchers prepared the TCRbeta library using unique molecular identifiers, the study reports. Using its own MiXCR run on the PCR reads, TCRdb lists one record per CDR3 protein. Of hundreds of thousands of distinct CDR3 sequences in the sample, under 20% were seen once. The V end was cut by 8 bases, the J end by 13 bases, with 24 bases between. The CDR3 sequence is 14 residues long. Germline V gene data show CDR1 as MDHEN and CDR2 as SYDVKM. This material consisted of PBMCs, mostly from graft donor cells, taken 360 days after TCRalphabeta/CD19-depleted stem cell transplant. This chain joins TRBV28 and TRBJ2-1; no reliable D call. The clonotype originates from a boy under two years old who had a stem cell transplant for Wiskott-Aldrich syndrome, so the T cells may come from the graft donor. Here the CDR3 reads CASSDIYNEHEQFF. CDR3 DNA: TGTGCCAGCTCCGACATATACAATGAGCACGAACAGTTCTTC.